A single sample gave rise to the 5 T cell receptor beta chains below, sequenced in a study of vaccination and CD4 T cells after COVID-19. Treatment of the sample: roughly ten-day PBMC culture with coronavirus spike peptide pools or control peptides (ViraFEST assay). Once obtained from cultured CD4+ T cells, the DNA was sequenced using the Oncomine TCR Beta short-read assay. TCRdb redid the calling of the PCR reads with MiXCR, one entry per CDR3 protein. The sample holds 15,000 to 17,000 distinct CDR3 sequences, about 80% seen once. Their cognate antigens are unknown. Sample: CD4+ T cells from blood, cultured in vitro. Receptor source: a human donor who had recovered from COVID-19.

The J gene is TRBJ1-2, the V gene TRBV3-1; possible D gene TRBD1, 6 bases. Trimming left V 3 bases short and J 7 bases short, with 9 bases between. This CDR3 has 12 amino acids. Germline CDR1 LGHDT, CDR2 YNNKEL (reference sequence). CDR3 in amino acids: CASSQVTGGYTF. The CDR3 DNA follows: TGTGCCAGCAGCCAGGTGACAGGTGGCTACACCTTC.

This clonotype was recorded a few times. V and J are TRBV19 and TRBJ1-2; 10 nucleotides line up with TRBD1. The germline gives CDR1 LNHDA, CDR2 SQIVND (reference sequence). V lost 6 bases and J lost 5; bases outside the gene matches: 12. This CDR3 comprises 16 residues. The CDR3 sequence is CASSEGLPGQGYGYTF. CDR3 nucleotides: TGTGCCAGTAGCGAAGGCCTCCCGGGACAGGGGTATGGCTACACCTTC.

The rearrangement joins TRBV2 to TRBJ1-1; no clear D. This CDR3 has 12 amino acids. V was clipped by 7 bases and J by 0 bases, with 6 bases between them. The germline CDR1 and CDR2 sequences are SNHLY and FYNNEI. CDR3 region: CASKGMNTEAFF. In DNA form, the CDR3 reads TGTGCCAGCAAAGGGATGAACACTGAAGCTTTCTTT.

This chain links TRBV27 with TRBJ2-2; D is ambiguous. Germline V CDR1 and CDR2: MNHEY, SMNVEV (reference sequence). CDR3 size: 14 residues. V gave up 8 bases and J gave up 2 bases, with 12 bases separating them. The CDR3 DNA reads TGTGCCAGCCAGAGCACTGGAAACACCGGGGAGCTGTTTTTT. It encodes CASQSTGNTGELFF.

The V gene is TRBV19, the J gene TRBJ1-2; possibly TRBD1 for D (6 bases). Trimming pared 7 bases from V and 5 bases from J, leaving 11 bases between. CDR1 LNHDA and CDR2 SQIVND come from the germline V gene (reference sequence). The CDR3 totals 12 residues. The CDR3 DNA is TGTGCCAGTACGACAGGCGGGTATGGCTACACCTTC. Translating it yields CASTTGGYGYTF.